Detailed here is one T cell receptor (beta chain). This sample was included in a study of cytomegalovirus exposure and HLA in healthy donors. A multiplex PCR was run with 60 Vbeta primers and 13 Jbeta primers. The assay was immunoSEQ multiplex PCR, and TCRdb's table has in-frame clones only and misses some. The repertoire holds around 160,000 clones, with 79% as singletons. Germline values: CDR1 SGHNT, CDR2 YENEEA. V trimming: 5 bases; J trimming: 5 bases; junction bases outside the gene matches: 6. The CDR3 runs 15 residues. The V gene is TRBV11-3, the J gene TRBJ2-7, with 13 bases fitting TRBD2. Sequenced sample: PBMCs. This TCR was recovered from a woman aged 40 to 50 in good health and CMV-seropositive. The CDR3 region has the DNA TGTGCCAGCAGCCCCGGGACTAGCGGGGAGAACGAGCAGTACTTC. Its translation: CASSPGTSGENEQYF.